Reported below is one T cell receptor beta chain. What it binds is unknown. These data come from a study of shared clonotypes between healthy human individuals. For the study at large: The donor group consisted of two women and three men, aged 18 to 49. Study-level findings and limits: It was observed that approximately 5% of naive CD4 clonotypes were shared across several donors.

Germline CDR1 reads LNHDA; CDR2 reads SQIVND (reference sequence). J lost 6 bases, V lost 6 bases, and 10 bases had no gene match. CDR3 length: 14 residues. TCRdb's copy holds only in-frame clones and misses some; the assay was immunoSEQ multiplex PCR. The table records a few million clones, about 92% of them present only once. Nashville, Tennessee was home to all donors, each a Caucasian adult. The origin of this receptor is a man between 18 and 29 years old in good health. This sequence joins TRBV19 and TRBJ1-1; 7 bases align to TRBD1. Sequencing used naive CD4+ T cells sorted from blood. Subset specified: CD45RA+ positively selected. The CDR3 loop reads CASRRTYRGSEAFF. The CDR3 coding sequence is TGTGCCAGTAGAAGAACCTACAGGGGCTCTGAAGCTTTCTTT.